These 29 T cell receptor beta chains originate from one sample sequenced in a study of CD8+CD57+ T cells in acquired aplastic anemia. Patients included in sequencing had previously demonstrated CD8+CD57+ cell expansion by flow cytometry. It was genomic DNA that served as the template for profiling TCR beta VDJ and CDR3. TCRdb re-called the reads with MiXCR, one entry per CDR3 protein. The table records about 200,000 distinct CDR3 sequences, roughly 60% of them present only once. The sample was sorted CD4+, CD8+, or CD8+CD57+ T cells (not recorded which) from PBMCs. Every receptor here comes from a human donor with aplastic anemia.

This chain uses TRBV2 with TRBJ1-6, with TRBD1 as a possible D gene (6 bases). V was shortened by 8 bases and J by 10 bases, with 18 bases between the two germline ends. The germline CDR1 and CDR2 sequences are SNHLY and FYNNEI. The CDR3 covers 14 residues. The CDR3 sequence: CASRRRGVDSPLHF. The CDR3 nucleotides read TGTGCCAGCCGCCGAAGGGGGGTTGACTCACCCCTCCACTTT.

In nucleotides, the CDR3 is TGTGCCAGCAGCCAACAGGGTCGGTCCGAGGGGCACACCGGGGAGCTGTTTTTT. Amino acids: CASSQQGRSEGHTGELFF. The genes are TRBV7-3 and TRBJ2-2; the D gene is possibly TRBD1 (6 bases). V gave up 5 bases and J gave up 3 bases, with 22 bases separating them. The CDR3 loop spans 18 amino acids. CDR1 is SGHTA, CDR2 FQGTGA, per germline.

In this sample, this clonotype turned up a few times. The gene calls are TRBV20-1 and TRBJ2-1, with 7 bases fitting TRBD1. V lost 6 bases, J lost 6 bases, and 2 bases stayed unmatched. The CDR3 length is 11 residues. CDR1 and CDR2 from the germline V gene are DFQATT and SNEGSKA (reference sequence). The CDR3 DNA reads as TGCAGTGCGGGACAGTTCAATGAGCAGTTCTTC. Amino acids: CSAGQFNEQFF.

This chain uses TRBV2 with TRBJ1-3; D is perhaps TRBD1 (6 bases). CDR1 is SNHLY and CDR2 is FYNNEI in the germline V gene. The CDR3 has 13 residues. Trimming pared 5 bases from V and 4 bases from J, leaving 9 bases between. The CDR3 sequence: CASSWTEGNTIYF. The CDR3 nucleotides are TGTGCCAGCAGTTGGACAGAAGGAAACACCATATATTTT.

The chain has TRBV7-2 and TRBJ1-5; D is undetermined. CDR1 and CDR2 (germline): SGHTA, FQGNSA. V lost 4 bases, J lost 9 bases, and 16 bases lay in between. CDR3 length: 14 amino acids. The CDR3 DNA reads TGTGCCAGCAGCTCCGCCCGGGGAGGATCGCCCCAGCATTTT. Protein product: CASSSARGGSPQHF.

The gene calls are TRBV20-1 and TRBJ2-3; D is uncertain. V gave up 4 bases and J gave up 0 bases, with 2 bases separating them. From germline, CDR1 is DFQATT and CDR2 SNEGSKA (reference sequence). CDR3 length: 11 amino acids. CDR3 DNA: TGCAGTGCTACGAGCACAGATACGCAGTATTTT. It specifies CSATSTDTQYF.

J is TRBJ2-1 and V is TRBV9, with TRBD2 matching over 7 bases. Germline V gives CDR1 SGDLS, CDR2 YYNGEE. V was clipped by 1 base and J by 10 bases; unmatched bases: 17. The CDR3 is 17 residues long. CDR3 in DNA: TGTGCCAGCAGCGTAAATCGAGGGTCGGCGGGAGTTTGGGAGCAGTTCTTC. Translating gives CASSVNRGSAGVWEQFF.

CDR3 nucleotides: TGTGCCAGCAGCTTAATTGTGTACGAGCAGTACTTC. Amino acids: CASSLIVYEQYF. The J gene is TRBJ2-7, the V gene TRBV7-9; no definite D call. The length of the CDR3 is 12 residues. Per the germline V gene, CDR1 is SEHNR and CDR2 is FQNEAQ (reference sequence). Trimming removed 2 bases at V and 4 bases at J, with 6 bases between. Full variable domain (outside the CDR3, taken from reference TRBV7-9 and TRBJ2-7): DTGVSQNPRHKITKRGQNVTFRCDPISEHNRLYWYRQTLGQGPEFLTYFQNEAQLEKSRLLSDRFSAERPKGSFSTLEIQRTEQGDSAMYLCASSLIVYEQYFGPGTRLTVT.

The chain is built from TRBV5-4 and TRBJ2-7; 8 bases map to TRBD1. The V gene end was trimmed by 0 bases and the J gene end by 5 bases; junction bases not matched to a gene: 7. The length of the CDR3 is 15 residues. Germline CDR1 reads SGHNT; CDR2 reads YYREEE (reference sequence). The CDR3 loop reads CASSLVSDRVHEQYF. CDR3 DNA: TGTGCCAGCAGCTTGGTCTCGGACAGGGTCCACGAGCAGTACTTC.

This clonotype was counted a few times. The V gene is TRBV10-1, the J gene TRBJ2-7; weak D call: TRBD1 (5 bases). Germline assignment: CDR1 WNHNN and CDR2 SYGVQD (reference sequence). V shed 0 bases and J shed 3 bases, with 15 bases lying between them. CDR3 length: 16 amino acids. The CDR3 coding sequence is TGCGCCAGCAGTGAGTCTATCAGGGATTCCGTCTACGAGCAGTACTTC. This encodes CASSESIRDSVYEQYF.

The chain recombines TRBV7-9 with TRBJ1-4, with a possible D match to TRBD1 (5 bases). CDR3 length: 15 residues. Trimming took 7 bases from V and 1 from J, leaving 13 bases between them. Germline CDR1 reads SEHNR; CDR2 reads FQNEAQ (reference sequence). CDR3 sequence (DNA): TGTGCCAGCACCGTTTGGAGGGGAACTAATGAAAAACTGTTTTTT. This encodes CASTVWRGTNEKLFF. Drawing the rest from reference TRBV7-9 and TRBJ1-4, the complete variable domain is DTGVSQNPRHKITKRGQNVTFRCDPISEHNRLYWYRQTLGQGPEFLTYFQNEAQLEKSRLLSDRFSAERPKGSFSTLEIQRTEQGDSAMYLCASTVWRGTNEKLFFGSGTQLSVL.

The chain recombines TRBV5-1 with TRBJ2-5, with 11 bases fitting TRBD2. Trimming at V came to 1 base and at J to 3 bases, leaving 8 bases not matched to a gene. This CDR3 has 17 amino acids. CDR1 SGHRS and CDR2 YFSETQ come from the germline V gene. This CDR3 reads CASSLPYTSGRKETQYF. DNA for the CDR3: TGCGCCAGCAGCTTGCCATACACTAGCGGGAGAAAAGAGACCCAGTACTTC.

Turning to this clonotype: Relative to the germline gene, one junction end is altered; a read error may explain this. The rearrangement joins TRBV7-7 to TRBJ2-6; D gene uncertain. The CDR3 loop spans 15 amino acids. Germline values: CDR1 SSHAT, CDR2 FNYEAQ (reference sequence). CDR3 bases: TGTGCTAGCAGCTTGTCCGGGCCTGGGGCCAACGTCCTGACTTTC. This translates into CASSLSGPGANVLTF.

The chain is built from TRBV7-8 and TRBJ2-5; D may correspond to TRBD1 or TRBD2 (5 bases each). In germline, CDR1 is SGHVS, CDR2 FQNEAQ. The V end lost 8 bases, the J end lost 4 bases, and 8 bases lay between the germline ends. CDR3 size: 11 residues. The DNA of the CDR3 is TGTGCCAGCCCCGGGACAGAGACCCAGTACTTC. It is translated as CASPGTETQYF.

This clonotype was counted between two and nine times. The J gene is TRBJ2-5, the V gene TRBV20-1; 12 bases map to TRBD2. CDR1 is DFQATT, CDR2 SNEGSKA, per germline (reference sequence). V trimming: 5 bases; J trimming: 3 bases; junction bases outside the gene matches: 4. The CDR3 extends over 14 amino acids. The DNA for the CDR3 is TGCAGTGCTTCCCGACTAGCGGGGGAAGAGACCCAGTACTTC. Residues: CSASRLAGEETQYF.

This clonotype was observed many times. The chain combines TRBV2 with TRBJ2-3; 7 positions agree with TRBD1. The CDR3 runs to 16 residues. Germline V gene lookup returns CDR1 SNHLY and CDR2 FYNNEI. V lost 5 bases and J lost 2; bases outside the gene matches: 10. In nucleotides, the CDR3 is TGTGCCAGCAGTTTGGGTAACACAGGGGCCACAGATACGCAGTATTTT. The encoded protein is CASSLGNTGATDTQYF.

A note on this clonotype: Because the CDR3 is missing its conserved closing phenylalanine or tryptophan, this is likely a read error. The rearrangement links TRBV19 to TRBJ1-5; no firm D call. From germline, CDR1 is LNHDA and CDR2 SQIVND (reference sequence). V was shortened by 5 bases and J by 9 bases, with 20 bases between the two germline ends. The length of the CDR3 is 15 residues. The chain's CDR3 is CASSQSTQPDRPQHS. DNA of the CDR3: TGTGCCAGTAGTCAATCCACCCAACCTGATAGGCCCCAGCATTCT.

The chain uses TRBV29-1 and TRBJ2-2; TRBD1 is a possible D gene (6 bases). The V gene's germline CDR1 is SQVTM and CDR2 ANQGSEA. The CDR3 is 12 amino acids. Trimming stripped 5 bases from V and 6 bases from J, with 10 bases between. For the CDR3, the DNA is TGCAGCGTTAACACAGGGCCCGGGGAGCTGTTTTTT. The encoded protein is CSVNTGPGELFF.

This clonotype was detected once. V usage is TRBV5-4 and J usage is TRBJ1-6, with unresolved D. This CDR3 is built from 15 residues. The germline V gene has CDR1 SGHNT and CDR2 YYREEE (reference sequence). V was shortened by 2 bases and J by 0 bases, with 6 bases between the two germline ends. The CDR3 nucleotides are TGTGCCAGCAGCTTTGAAAGCTCCTATAATTCACCCCTCCACTTT. Translation: CASSFESSYNSPLHF.

This clonotype was seen a handful of times. This chain connects TRBV13 to TRBJ2-1; D call uncertain. The CDR3 is 13 residues long. The germline gives CDR1 PRHDT, CDR2 FYEKMQ (reference sequence). Between the trimmed V and J ends, which lost 5 bases and 9 bases, there was a span of 14 bases. The chain's CDR3 is CASSPPSGVEQFF. The CDR3 bases are TGTGCCAGCAGCCCTCCCTCTGGGGTTGAGCAGTTCTTC.

This clonotype occurred many times. The V and J genes are TRBV19 and TRBJ1-6; 9 bases agree with TRBD1. The CDR3 sequence is 14 residues long. With V trimmed by 6 bases and J by 6 bases, 3 bases remained unmatched. CDR1 and CDR2 from the germline V gene are LNHDA and SQIVND (reference sequence). DNA for the CDR3: TGTGCCAGTAGGCTGACAGGGGGTAATTCACCCCTCCACTTT. Residues: CASRLTGGNSPLHF.

This clonotype turned up a few times. This may stem from a read error, because a much larger clone lies one nucleotide away. The chain couples TRBV7-2 to TRBJ2-2; D may be TRBD2 (7 bases). This CDR3 region has 16 residues. Germline CDR1 SGHTA, CDR2 FQGNSA. The DNA of the CDR3 is TGTGCCAGCAGAACACTGGCGGGGGCGAACACCGGGGAGCTGTCTTTT. Translation gives CASRTLAGANTGELSF.

This clonotype is a singleton in its sample. The rearrangement uses TRBV15 and TRBJ2-3, with 7 bases aligning to TRBD1. Looked up from germline, CDR1 is LNHNV and CDR2 is YYDKDF (reference sequence). Losses at the gene ends were 1 base for V and 2 bases for J; bases not matched to a gene: 3. This CDR3 is built from 15 residues. This CDR3 reads CATSRGQGNTDTQYF. The CDR3 DNA is TGTGCCACCAGCAGAGGACAGGGTAACACAGATACGCAGTATTTT.

The chain uses TRBV7-6 and TRBJ2-2; 8 nucleotides match TRBD2. The CDR3 is 15 amino acids. After removal of 5 bases from V and 0 bases from J, the junction contained 2 bases not matched to a gene. Germline V CDR1 and CDR2: SGHVS, FNYEAQ. The CDR3 loop reads CASSLGLANTGELFF. CDR3 DNA: TGTGCCAGCAGCCTGGGACTAGCGAACACCGGGGAGCTGTTTTTT.

The chain is built from TRBV7-2 and TRBJ2-7; D might be TRBD1 (6 bases). This CDR3 is built from 17 residues. Deletions cut 2 bases from V and 7 bases from J, with 24 bases between. Germline loops: CDR1 SGHTA, CDR2 FQGNSA. CDR3 nucleotide sequence: TGTGCCAGCAGCTTATCGGGGCAGGGGCCACTACTGCGGGAGCAGTACTTC. Its translation is CASSLSGQGPLLREQYF.

The J gene is TRBJ2-3, the V gene TRBV2; TRBD2 aligns across 9 bases. CDR3 length: 16 amino acids. CDR1 and CDR2 (germline): SNHLY, FYNNEI. V shed 6 bases and J 4 bases; nucleotides not matched to a gene: 11. CDR3 in DNA: TGTGCCAGCAGCCCTCTCGGGGGCGGGGGGGCAGATACGCAGTATTTT. This translates into CASSPLGGGGADTQYF.

The genes are TRBV9 and TRBJ2-7; the match to TRBD1 covers 11 bases. Unmatched junction bases numbered 3, after V lost 8 bases and J lost 2 bases. The germline gives CDR1 SGDLS, CDR2 YYNGEE. The CDR3 loop spans 13 amino acids. CDR3 residues: CASGGQGAYEQYF. In nucleotides, the CDR3 is TGTGCCAGTGGGGGACAGGGGGCCTACGAGCAGTACTTC.

V is TRBV12-3 or TRBV12-4 and J is TRBJ1-1; D is perhaps TRBD1 (5 bases). This CDR3 contains 13 residues. V gave up 2 bases and J gave up 4 bases, with 8 bases separating them. CDR3 sequence: CASSLQGGTEAFF. The CDR3 DNA reads TGTGCCAGCAGTTTACAGGGAGGCACTGAAGCTTTCTTT.

Written as DNA, the CDR3 is TGTGCCAGCAAATCCAGGGTTACTGGAAACACCATATATTTT. Amino acid sequence: CASKSRVTGNTIYF. The chain recombines TRBV2 with TRBJ1-3, with a possible D match to TRBD1 (5 bases). In germline, CDR1 is SNHLY, CDR2 FYNNEI. The CDR3 consists of 14 residues. V gave up 7 bases and J gave up 2 bases, with 12 bases separating them.